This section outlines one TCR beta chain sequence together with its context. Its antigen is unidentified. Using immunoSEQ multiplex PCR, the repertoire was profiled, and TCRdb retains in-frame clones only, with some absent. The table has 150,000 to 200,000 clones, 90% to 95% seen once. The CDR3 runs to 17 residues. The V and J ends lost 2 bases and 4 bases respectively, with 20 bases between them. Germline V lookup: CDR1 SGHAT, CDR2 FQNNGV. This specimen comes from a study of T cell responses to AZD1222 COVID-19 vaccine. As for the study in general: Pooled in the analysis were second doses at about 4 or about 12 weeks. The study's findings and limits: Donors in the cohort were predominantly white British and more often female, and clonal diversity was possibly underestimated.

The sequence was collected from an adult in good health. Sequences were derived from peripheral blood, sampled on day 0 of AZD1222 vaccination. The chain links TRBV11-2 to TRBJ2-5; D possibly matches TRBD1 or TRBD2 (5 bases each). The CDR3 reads CASSLMWTPGRVETQYF. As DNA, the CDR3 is TGTGCCAGCAGCTTAATGTGGACACCCGGGCGGGTAGAGACCCAGTACTTC.